This TCR beta chain emerged from a study of cytomegalovirus exposure and HLA in healthy donors. Researchers ran the PCR with 60 Vbeta and 13 Jbeta primers. Sequencing was performed with immunoSEQ multiplex PCR; in TCRdb, only in-frame clones are kept and a portion is missing. Counted here are approximately 150,000 clones, around 82% occurring once; the ten biggest clones make up 2.5% to 3.5%. V shed 5 bases and J shed 5 bases, with 16 bases lying between them. The germline gives CDR1 MDHEN, CDR2 SYDVKM. The CDR3 totals 15 residues. The study sampled nominally healthy donors, though unrecorded immune exposures were likely. In the case of this clone: Its specificity is not known.

Study-level results: While the bulk of TCR sequences proved rare, some public TCRs turned up in many donors. In a later analysis, several top co-occurrence clusters appeared linked to parvovirus B19, influenza, CMV and Epstein-Barr virus. Both high specificity and high sensitivity reportedly marked the classifier's diagnosis of cytomegalovirus status.

The V gene is TRBV28, the J gene TRBJ1-5; a possible D gene is TRBD1 (5 bases). This receptor was identified in a female donor in good health and CMV-seronegative. The material sequenced was PBMCs. CDR3 DNA: TGTGCCAGCAGTACCAGACCGCTGGGGCATCAGCCCCAGCATTTT. Amino acid sequence: CASSTRPLGHQPQHF.